This T cell receptor beta chain appears in the sequencing data of a study of graft-versus-host responses after intestinal transplantation. Study conclusions and caveats: Early post-transplant declines in HvG were associated with peak levels of circulating GvH clones.

Comment on this clone: Its antigen remains unidentified.

Libraries were prepared by immunoSEQ multiplex PCR; TCRdb keeps only in-frame clonotypes and omits some of them. Of 74,000 or so clones in the sample, around 93% were seen once. Trimming cost V 5 bases and J 7 bases, with 14 bases left between them. Germline assignment: CDR1 LNHDA and CDR2 SQIVND (reference sequence). The CDR3 sequence is 14 residues long. The clonotype originates from a human patient who received an intestinal transplant, so some T cells may come from the graft donor. Here the sequenced sample was PBMCs, taken 98 days after intestinal transplantation. The chain combines TRBV19 with TRBJ2-2, with D unresolved. Written as DNA, the CDR3 is TGTGCCAGTAGTTCGTCTCCGGGCAACGGGGAGCTGTTTTTT. Translation: CASSSSPGNGELFF.